This T cell receptor (beta chain) was obtained from a study of T cells after yellow fever vaccination. Study information: Those fractions that held only low numbers of cells were prepared using the SMART-Seq v4 Ultra Low Input RNA kit. Findings of the study overall: Abundant clonotypes from the bulk population could get into FACS-sorted repertoires as contaminants.

Each CDR3 protein gets one entry after TCRdb re-called the 5' RACE reads with MiXCR. The table has a few hundred thousand distinct CDR3 sequences, over 3.5% seen once. This clonotype was detected ten times or more. Its cognate antigen is unknown. Trimming took off 8 bases at V and 5 bases at J, with 12 bases between the two ends. Germline CDR1 and CDR2: SGHAT and FQDESV (reference sequence). This CDR3 is built from 13 residues. The sequences come from PBMCs, collected 5 days after the yellow fever booster vaccination. The rearrangement uses TRBV11-1 and TRBJ2-2, with D unclear. This sequence was found in a man younger than 30 who received the YFV17D yellow fever vaccine. Here the CDR3 reads CASGMGLTGELFF. The CDR3 nucleotides are TGTGCCAGCGGTATGGGTTTGACCGGGGAGCTGTTTTTT.